The present TCR beta chain was sequenced within a study of graft-versus-host responses after intestinal transplantation. Study overall: Every recipient had anti-thymocyte globulin induction and 3 to 4 years of tacrolimus plus steroids. Regarding the study as a whole: GvH clone levels peaked in circulation, and this peak was associated with early post-transplant HvG declines.

Of note for this clone: The antigen is unknown.

Looked up from germline, CDR1 is SGHVS and CDR2 is FNYEAQ. This CDR3 has 14 amino acids. V shed 1 base and J shed 6 bases, with 10 bases lying between them. Sequencing used immunoSEQ multiplex PCR; TCRdb keeps in-frame clones, though not all of them. This sample yields fewer than 120,000 clones, of which roughly 93% are seen a single time; approximately 0.49% belongs to the top ten. The input for sequencing was unstimulated CD8+ T cells sorted from spleen or lymph node cells, taken before intestinal transplant. This receptor was obtained from a human donor who received an intestinal transplant. The rearrangement uses TRBV7-6 and TRBJ1-5; possible D gene TRBD1, 5 bases. The CDR3 here is CASSLGGRAQPQHF. The DNA of the CDR3 is TGTGCCAGCAGCTTAGGAGGCAGGGCTCAGCCCCAGCATTTT.